This is a list of T cell receptor beta chains from one sample in a study of cytomegalovirus exposure and HLA in healthy donors. Libraries were prepared by immunoSEQ multiplex PCR; TCRdb keeps only in-frame clonotypes and omits some of them. Of some 190,000 clones listed, about four fifths are singletons. Sequences were obtained from PBMCs. The receptors were sampled from a male donor in good health and CMV-seronegative. Each CDR3 is given with its conserved first and last residue. A D gene is named only where the DNA matches it firmly. Rows may omit the clone size; those that give it use once, few, many or a size class.

j_call v_call clone_size d_call cdr3_aa cdr3_nt
TRBJ2-6 TRBV28 . . CASSSPLDLFSGANVLTF TGTGCCAGCAGTTCACCCCTAGACCTATTCTCTGGGGCCAACGTCCTGACTTTC
TRBJ2-5 TRBV2 . . CASSLTRGEQETQYF TGTGCCAGCAGTCTAACGCGAGGCGAGCAAGAGACCCAGTACTTC
TRBJ2-7 TRBV10-3 . TRBD2 CAISDPSGTYEQYF TGTGCCATCAGTGATCCTAGCGGGACCTACGAGCAGTACTTC
TRBJ2-1 TRBV27 . TRBD2 CASRVAGAGDEQFF TGTGCCAGCAGAGTAGCGGGGGCGGGCGATGAGCAGTTCTTC
TRBJ2-7 TRBV2 . TRBD1 CASNNRGSEQYF TGTGCCAGCAACAACAGGGGCAGCGAGCAGTACTTC
TRBJ2-7 TRBV5-6 . . CASSRSDTDYEQYF TGTGCCAGCAGCCGGTCGGACACAGACTACGAGCAGTACTTC
TRBJ2-7 TRBV4-1 once TRBD2 CASSQDCCGGSYEQYF TGCGCCAGCAGCCAAGATTGTTGCGGGGGATCCTACGAGCAGTACTTC
TRBJ1-1 TRBV5-1 . TRBD1 CASQRAQGGSEAFF TGCGCCAGTCAGAGAGCACAGGGGGGGTCTGAAGCTTTCTTT
TRBJ2-1 TRBV28 . TRBD2 CATRGGSYNEQFF TGTGCCACCCGCGGGGGCTCCTACAATGAGCAGTTCTTC
TRBJ2-7 TRBV6-6 few . CASSYRTDPLEQYF TGTGCCAGCAGTTACAGGACTGACCCCTTGGAGCAGTACTTC
TRBJ2-7 TRBV6-5 . . CASSYSRGKNYEQYF TGTGCCAGCAGTTACTCCCGGGGGAAAAACTACGAGCAGTACTTC